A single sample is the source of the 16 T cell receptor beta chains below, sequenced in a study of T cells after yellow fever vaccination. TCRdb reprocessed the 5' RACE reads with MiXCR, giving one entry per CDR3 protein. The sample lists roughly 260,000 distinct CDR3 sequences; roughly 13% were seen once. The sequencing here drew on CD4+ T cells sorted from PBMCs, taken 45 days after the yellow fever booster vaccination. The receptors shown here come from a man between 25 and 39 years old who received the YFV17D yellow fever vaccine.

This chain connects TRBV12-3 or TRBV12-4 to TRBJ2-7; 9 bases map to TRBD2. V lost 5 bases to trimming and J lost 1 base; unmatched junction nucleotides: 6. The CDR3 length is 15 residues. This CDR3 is CASSAGTSRSYEQYF. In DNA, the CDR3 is TGTGCCAGCAGTGCCGGGACTAGCAGATCCTACGAGCAGTACTTC.

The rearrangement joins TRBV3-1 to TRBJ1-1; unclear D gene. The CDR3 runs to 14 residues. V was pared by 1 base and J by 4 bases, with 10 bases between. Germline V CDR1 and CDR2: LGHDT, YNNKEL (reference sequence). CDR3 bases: TGTGCCAGCAGCCAAGTTGCAGGTATCACTGAAGCTTTCTTT. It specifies CASSQVAGITEAFF.

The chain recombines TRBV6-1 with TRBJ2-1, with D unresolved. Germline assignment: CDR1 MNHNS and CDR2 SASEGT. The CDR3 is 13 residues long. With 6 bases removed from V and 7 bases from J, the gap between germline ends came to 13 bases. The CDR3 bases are TGTGCCAGCAGCCTCCACACGTCTAATGAGCAGTTCTTC. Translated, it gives CASSLHTSNEQFF.

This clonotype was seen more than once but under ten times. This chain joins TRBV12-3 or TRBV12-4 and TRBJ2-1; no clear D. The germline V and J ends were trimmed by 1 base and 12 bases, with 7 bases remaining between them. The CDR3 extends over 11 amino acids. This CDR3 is CASSLGMGQFF. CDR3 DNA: TGTGCCAGCAGTTTAGGGATGGGGCAGTTCTTC.

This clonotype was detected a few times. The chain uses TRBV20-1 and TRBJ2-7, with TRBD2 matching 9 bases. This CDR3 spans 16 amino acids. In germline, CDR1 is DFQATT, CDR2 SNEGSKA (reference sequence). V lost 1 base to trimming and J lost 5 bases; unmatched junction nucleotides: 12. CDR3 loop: CSARADGGRAGHEQYF. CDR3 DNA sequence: TGCAGTGCTAGAGCTGATGGCGGGAGGGCCGGCCACGAGCAGTACTTC.

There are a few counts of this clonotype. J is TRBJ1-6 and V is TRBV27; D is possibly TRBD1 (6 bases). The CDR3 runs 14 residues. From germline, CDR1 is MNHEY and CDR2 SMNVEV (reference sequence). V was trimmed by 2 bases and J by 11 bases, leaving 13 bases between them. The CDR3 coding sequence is TGTGCCAGCAGTTTAGCCAGGGGTAGGCCACCCCTCCACTTT. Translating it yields CASSLARGRPPLHF.

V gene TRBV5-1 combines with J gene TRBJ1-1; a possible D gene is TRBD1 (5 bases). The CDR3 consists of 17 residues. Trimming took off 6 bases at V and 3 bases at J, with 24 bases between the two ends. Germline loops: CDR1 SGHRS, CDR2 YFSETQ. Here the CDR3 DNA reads TGCGCCAGCAATAAAGGGGTTTTACAGGTTGGGGACACTGAAGCTTTCTTT. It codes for CASNKGVLQVGDTEAFF.

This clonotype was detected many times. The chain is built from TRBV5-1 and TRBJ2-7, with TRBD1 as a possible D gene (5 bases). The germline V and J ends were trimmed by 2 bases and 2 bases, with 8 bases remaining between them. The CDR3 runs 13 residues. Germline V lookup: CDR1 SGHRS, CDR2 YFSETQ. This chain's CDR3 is CASSFDRAYEQYF. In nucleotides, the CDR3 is TGCGCCAGCAGCTTCGACAGAGCCTACGAGCAGTACTTC.

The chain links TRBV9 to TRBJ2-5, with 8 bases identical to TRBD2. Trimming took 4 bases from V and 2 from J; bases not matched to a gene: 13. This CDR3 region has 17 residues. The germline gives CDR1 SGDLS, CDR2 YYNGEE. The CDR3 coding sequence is TGTGCCAGCAGCCCCGCCCCCCAAAGCGGGGGTCAAGAGACCCAGTACTTC. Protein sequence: CASSPAPQSGGQETQYF.

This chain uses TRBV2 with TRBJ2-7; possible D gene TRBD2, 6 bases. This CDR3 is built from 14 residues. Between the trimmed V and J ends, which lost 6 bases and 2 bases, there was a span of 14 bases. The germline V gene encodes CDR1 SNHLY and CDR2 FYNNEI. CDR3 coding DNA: TGTGCCAGCAGCGGGCTAGCGTACCCCTACGAGCAGTACTTC. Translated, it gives CASSGLAYPYEQYF. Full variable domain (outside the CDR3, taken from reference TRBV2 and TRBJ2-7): EPEVTQTPSHQVTQMGQEVILRCVPISNHLYFYWYRQILGQKVEFLVSFYNNEISEKSEIFDDQFSVERPDGSNFTLKIRSTKLEDSAMYFCASSGLAYPYEQYFGPGTRLTVT.

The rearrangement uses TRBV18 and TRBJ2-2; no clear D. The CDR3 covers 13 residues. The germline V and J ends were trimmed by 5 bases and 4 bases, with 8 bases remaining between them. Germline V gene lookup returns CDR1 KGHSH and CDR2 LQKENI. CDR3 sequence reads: CASSATSTGELFF. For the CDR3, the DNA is TGTGCCAGCTCAGCCACATCCACCGGGGAGCTGTTTTTT.

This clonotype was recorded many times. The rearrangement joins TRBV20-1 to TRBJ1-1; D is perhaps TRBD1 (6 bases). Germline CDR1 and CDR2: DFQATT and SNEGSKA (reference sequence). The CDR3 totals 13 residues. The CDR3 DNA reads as TGCAGCATAACCCAGGGGATTGGAGCTGAAGCTTTCTTT. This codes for CSITQGIGAEAFF.

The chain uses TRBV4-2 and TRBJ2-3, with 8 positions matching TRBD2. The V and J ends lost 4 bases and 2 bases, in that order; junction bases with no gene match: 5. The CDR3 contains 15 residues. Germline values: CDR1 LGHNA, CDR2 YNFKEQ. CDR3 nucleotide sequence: TGTGCCAGCAGCCGTAGCGGGGAAAACACAGATACGCAGTATTTT. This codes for CASSRSGENTDTQYF.

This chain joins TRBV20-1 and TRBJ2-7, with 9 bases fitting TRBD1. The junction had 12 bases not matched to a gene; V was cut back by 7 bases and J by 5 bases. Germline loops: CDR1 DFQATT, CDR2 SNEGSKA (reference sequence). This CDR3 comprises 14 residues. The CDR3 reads CSGLPGTGPNEQYF. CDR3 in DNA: TGCAGTGGGTTACCCGGGACAGGGCCCAACGAGCAGTACTTC.

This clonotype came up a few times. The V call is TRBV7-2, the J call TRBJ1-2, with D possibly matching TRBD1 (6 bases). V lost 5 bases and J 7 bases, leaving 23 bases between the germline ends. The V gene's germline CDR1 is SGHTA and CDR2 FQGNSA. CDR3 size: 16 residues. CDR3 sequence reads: CASSTLAGRGRGGYTF. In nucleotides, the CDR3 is TGTGCCAGCAGCACCCTTGCGGGCAGGGGCCGAGGTGGCTACACCTTC.

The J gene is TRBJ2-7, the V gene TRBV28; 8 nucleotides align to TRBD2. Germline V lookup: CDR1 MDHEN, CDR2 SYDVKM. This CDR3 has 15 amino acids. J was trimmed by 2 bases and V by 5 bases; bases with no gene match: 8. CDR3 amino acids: CASSRSAGGPYEQYF. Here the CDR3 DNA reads TGTGCCAGCAGTCGTTCGGCGGGAGGCCCCTACGAGCAGTACTTC.